The 5 T cell receptor beta chains below come from one sample, sequenced in a study of shared clonotypes between healthy human individuals. Assay used: immunoSEQ multiplex PCR; TCRdb lists only in-frame clones, some missing. In the table there are some 790,000 clones, just under 75% of which are singletons. The sequenced material came from memory CD4+ T cells sorted from blood. Subset meaning: CD45RA-negative fraction. These receptors came from a woman aged 25-40 years in good health.

This chain links TRBV6-1 with TRBJ1-4; a possible D gene is TRBD1 (5 bases). Trimming stripped 6 bases from V and 5 bases from J, with 10 bases between. This CDR3 has 13 amino acids. CDR1 and CDR2 from the germline V gene are MNHNS and SASEGT. The CDR3 protein is CASREQENEKLFF. CDR3 nucleotides: TGTGCCAGCAGAGAACAGGAAAATGAAAAACTGTTTTTT.

J is TRBJ2-3 and V is TRBV19; 8 bases are shared with TRBD1. Germline CDR1 LNHDA, CDR2 SQIVND (reference sequence). The CDR3 loop spans 13 amino acids. The ends lost 9 bases at V and 2 bases at J; junction bases unmatched: 4. The CDR3 DNA follows: TGTGCCAGCTTGGACAGGGTCACAGATACGCAGTATTTT. As protein: CASLDRVTDTQYF.

The chain links TRBV5-8 to TRBJ2-5, with D possibly being TRBD1 or TRBD2 (6 bases each). The V end lost 2 bases, the J end lost 3 bases, and 11 bases lay between the germline ends. This CDR3 is built from 14 residues. Germline V CDR1 and CDR2: SGHTS, YDEGEE. CDR3 amino acids: CASSLRGAKETQYF. The CDR3, as DNA: TGTGCCAGCAGCTTAAGGGGGGCAAAAGAGACCCAGTACTTC.

The chain uses TRBV2 and TRBJ2-5; 14 positions agree with TRBD2. J was trimmed by 2 bases and V by 6 bases; bases with no gene match: 8. Germline V gene lookup returns CDR1 SNHLY and CDR2 FYNNEI. This CDR3 is built from 17 residues. CDR3 nucleotides: TGTGCCAGCAGGGTCGGACTAGCGGGAGGAGGACAAGAGACCCAGTACTTC. This translates into CASRVGLAGGGQETQYF.

The rearrangement uses TRBV6-4 and TRBJ2-7; D is unresolved. CDR1 and CDR2 (germline): MRHNA, SNTAGT. The CDR3 has 13 residues. The V gene lost 4 bases and the J gene lost 3 bases, with 10 bases spanning the gap. The CDR3 DNA sequence: TGTGCCAGCAGTGGACGGATGGTCTACGAGCAGTACTTC. It encodes CASSGRMVYEQYF.